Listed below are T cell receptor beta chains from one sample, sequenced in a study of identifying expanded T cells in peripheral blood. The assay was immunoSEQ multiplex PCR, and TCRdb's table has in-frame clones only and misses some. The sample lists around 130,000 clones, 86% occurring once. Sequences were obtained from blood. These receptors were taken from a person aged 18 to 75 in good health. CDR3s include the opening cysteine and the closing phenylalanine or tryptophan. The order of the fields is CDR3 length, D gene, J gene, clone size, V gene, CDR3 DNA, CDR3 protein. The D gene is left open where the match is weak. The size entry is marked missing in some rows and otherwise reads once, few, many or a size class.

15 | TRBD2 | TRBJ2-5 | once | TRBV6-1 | TGTGCCAGCAGGAGGGGGACTAGCGGGGTTGAGACCCAGTACTTC | CASRRGTSGVETQYF
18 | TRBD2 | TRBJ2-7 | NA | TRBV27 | TGTGCCAGCAGTTTTGGACTAGCGGGAGGGAGGAGCTCCTACGAGCAGTACTTC | CASSFGLAGGRSSYEQYF
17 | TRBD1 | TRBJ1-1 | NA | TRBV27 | TGTGCCAGCAGTTTTTTCTCGTCGACAGGGGGTAGCGCTGAAGCTTTCTTT | CASSFFSSTGGSAEAFF
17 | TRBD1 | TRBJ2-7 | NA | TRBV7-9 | TGTGCCAGCAGCCAAGTTTCGAGTAGGGACAGGGGCTACGAGCAGTACTTC | CASSQVSSRDRGYEQYF
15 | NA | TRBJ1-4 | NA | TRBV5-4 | TGTGCCAGCAGCTCCCAGGGGACAACTAATGAAAAACTGTTTTTT | CASSSQGTTNEKLFF
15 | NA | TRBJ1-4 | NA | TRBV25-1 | TGTGCCAGCAGTGAGCCGGGAGCAACTAATGAAAAACTGTTTTTT | CASSEPGATNEKLFF
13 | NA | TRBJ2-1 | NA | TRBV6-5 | TGTGCCAGCAGTCTCCGGGCCAACAATGAGCAGTTCTTC | CASSLRANNEQFF
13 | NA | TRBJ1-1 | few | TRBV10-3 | TGTGCCATCAGTGAGAACGGGAACACTGAAGCTTTCTTT | CAISENGNTEAFF
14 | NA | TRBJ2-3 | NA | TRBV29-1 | TGCAGCGTTGATATAAGACCGCACACAGATACGCAGTATTTT | CSVDIRPHTDTQYF
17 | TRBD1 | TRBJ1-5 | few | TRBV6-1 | TGTGCCAGCAGTGCTTATCCCGGGACAGGGAGTAATCAGCCCCAGCATTTT | CASSAYPGTGSNQPQHF
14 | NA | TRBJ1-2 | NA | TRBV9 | TGTGCCAGCAGCTGGGGGCCGGCCCCCTATGGCTACACCTTC | CASSWGPAPYGYTF
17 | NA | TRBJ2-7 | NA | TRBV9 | TGTGCCAGCAGCGTCCTCCCCGCCGGGGACAAGCCCTACGAGCAGTACTTC | CASSVLPAGDKPYEQYF
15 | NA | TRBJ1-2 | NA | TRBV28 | TGTGCCAGCAGTTTATTGGCACCTACTAACTATGGCTACACCTTC | CASSLLAPTNYGYTF
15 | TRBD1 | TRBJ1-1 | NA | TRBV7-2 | TGTGCCAGCAGCCGAACCGGACAGGCCTCCTATAAAGCTTTCTTT | CASSRTGQASYKAFF
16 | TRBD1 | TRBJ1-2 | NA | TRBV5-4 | TGTGCCAGCAGCTCTAAGGGACAGGGGAACGCCTATGGCTACACCTTC | CASSSKGQGNAYGYTF
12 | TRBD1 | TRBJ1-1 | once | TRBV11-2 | TGTGCCAGCAGGGTCGGACAGGGAGAAGCTTTCTTT | CASRVGQGEAFF
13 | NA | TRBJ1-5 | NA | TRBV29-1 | TGCAGCGTTGCCCCGAGGGCAGATCAGCCCCAGCATTTT | CSVAPRADQPQHF
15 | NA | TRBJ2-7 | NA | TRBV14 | TGTGCCAGCAGGTCCGGGACCCAGGGGACCCACGAGCAGTACTTC | CASRSGTQGTHEQYF
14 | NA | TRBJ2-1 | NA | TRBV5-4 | TGTGCCAGCAGCCTCGTGGGGTCCTACAATGAGCAGTTCTTC | CASSLVGSYNEQFF
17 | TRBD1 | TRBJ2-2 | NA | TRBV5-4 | TGTGCCACCAAAGTTCGAGGGGGCGGTGATAGAGCCGGGGAGCTGTTTTTT | CATKVRGGGDRAGELFF
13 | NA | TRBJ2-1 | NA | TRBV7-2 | TGTGCCAGCAGCTCCGGGAACAGTAATGAGCAGTTCTTC | CASSSGNSNEQFF
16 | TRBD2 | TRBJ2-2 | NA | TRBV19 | TGTGCCAGTAGTACACCTAGCGGGGGGGCTTCCGGGGAGCTGTTTTTT | CASSTPSGGASGELFF
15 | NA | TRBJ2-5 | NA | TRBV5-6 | TGTGCCGCTTCCCTCCTGGCAGGGGTTATGAAGACCCAGTACTTC | CAASLLAGVMKTQYF
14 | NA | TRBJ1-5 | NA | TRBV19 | TGTGCCAGTAGTATGTCTCCGCCCCCCTCGCCCCAGCATTTT | CASSMSPPPSPQHF
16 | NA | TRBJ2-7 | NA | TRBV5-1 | TGCGCCAGCACTCGGGGGGTTACAGGGGTGCCCTACGAGCAGTACTTC | CASTRGVTGVPYEQYF
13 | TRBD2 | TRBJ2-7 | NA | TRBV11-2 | TGTGCCAGCAGCTTTAGCGGGAGCTACGAGCAGTACTTC | CASSFSGSYEQYF
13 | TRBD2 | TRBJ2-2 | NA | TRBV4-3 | TGCGCCAGCAGCCGCTCGGGGGGTGGGGAGCTGTTTTTT | CASSRSGGGELFF
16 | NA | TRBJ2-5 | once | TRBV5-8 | TGTGCCAGCAGCCCCGGAGGGGACCCGAGGCGAGAGACCCAGTACTTC | CASSPGGDPRRETQYF
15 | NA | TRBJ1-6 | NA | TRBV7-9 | TGTGCCAGCAGCTTAGGGGGGAACTATAATTCACCCCTCCACTTT | CASSLGGNYNSPLHF
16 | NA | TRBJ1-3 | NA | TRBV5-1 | TGCGCCAGCAGCTGGGGGGGAACAGCATCTGGAAACACCATATATTTT | CASSWGGTASGNTIYF
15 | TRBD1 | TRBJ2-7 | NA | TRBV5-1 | TGCGCCAGCAGCTCCACCGGGACAGGGGGCTTCGAGCAGTACTTC | CASSSTGTGGFEQYF
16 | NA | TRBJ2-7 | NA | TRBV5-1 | TGCGCCAGCAGCTTAACCCCCAGGGCTTTCTCCTACGAGCAGTACTTC | CASSLTPRAFSYEQYF
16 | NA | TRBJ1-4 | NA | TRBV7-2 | TGTGCCAGCAGCTTCCTGGGAAGGGGAGATAATGAAAAACTGTTTTTT | CASSFLGRGDNEKLFF
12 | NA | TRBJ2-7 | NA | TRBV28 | TGTGCCAGCAAAGAGGGGGCCTACGAGCAGTACTTC | CASKEGAYEQYF
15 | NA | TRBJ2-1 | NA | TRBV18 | TGTGCCAGCTCAGTGACAGTTGCGGTATACAATGAGCAGTTCTTC | CASSVTVAVYNEQFF
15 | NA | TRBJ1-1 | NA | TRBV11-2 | TGTGCCAGCAGCTTAGAGGGGGCCCTATTGGTCCCGGCTTTCTTT | CASSLEGALLVPAFF
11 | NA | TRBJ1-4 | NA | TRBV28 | TGTGCCAGCAGATTTAATGAAAAACTGTTTTTT | CASRFNEKLFF
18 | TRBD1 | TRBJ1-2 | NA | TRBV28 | TGTGCCAGCAGTTTAGTGGCCAGGGGGGCCCACGGGGTGGGTGGCTACACCTTC | CASSLVARGAHGVGGYTF
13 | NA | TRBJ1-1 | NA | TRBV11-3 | TGTGCCAGCAGCCTCGTGTCGAACACTGAAGCTTTCTTT | CASSLVSNTEAFF
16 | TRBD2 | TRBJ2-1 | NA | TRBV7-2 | TGTGCCAGCAGCTTAAGGCGTCTAGCGGAATACAATGAGCAGTTCTTC | CASSLRRLAEYNEQFF
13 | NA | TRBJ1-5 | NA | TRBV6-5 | TGTGCCAGCAGCAGTCAAAGGGGTCAGCCCCAGCATTTT | CASSSQRGQPQHF
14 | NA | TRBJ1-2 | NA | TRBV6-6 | TGTGCCAGCAGTTACTCGATGGGTACTGGTGGCTACACCTTC | CASSYSMGTGGYTF
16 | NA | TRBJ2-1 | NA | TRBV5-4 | TGTGCCAGCAGCTTGGCCTTGAGCGGCTCCTACAATGAGCAGTTCTTC | CASSLALSGSYNEQFF
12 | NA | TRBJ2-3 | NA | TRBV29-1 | TGCAGCGTCGTCCGTCACGGGGATACGCAGTATTTT | CSVVRHGDTQYF
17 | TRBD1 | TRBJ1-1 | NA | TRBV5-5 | TGTGCCAGCAGCTTGTTTATTCCGGCAGGGGGAGGGACTGAAGCTTTCTTT | CASSLFIPAGGGTEAFF
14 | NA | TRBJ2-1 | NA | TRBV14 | TGTGCCAGCAGCCCCACGGTCCACTCCAACGAGCAGTTCTTC | CASSPTVHSNEQFF
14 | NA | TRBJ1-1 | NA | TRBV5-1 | TGCGCCAGCAGCTTTTTCAACTCGAACACTGAAGCTTTCTTT | CASSFFNSNTEAFF
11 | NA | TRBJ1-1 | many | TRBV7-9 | TGTGCGGGCCGGCGCTACACTGAAGCTTTCTTT | CAGRRYTEAFF
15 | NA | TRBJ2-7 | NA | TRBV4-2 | TGTGCCAGCAGCCAAGGAACAGGTCGCTCCTACGAGCAGTACTTC | CASSQGTGRSYEQYF
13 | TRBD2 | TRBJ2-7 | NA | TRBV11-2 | TGTGCCAGCGCCGGGGGGAGCTCCTACGAGCAGTACTTC | CASAGGSSYEQYF
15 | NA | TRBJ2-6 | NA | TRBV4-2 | TGTGCCAGCAGCCGACAGTTCTCTGGGGCCAACGTCCTGACTTTC | CASSRQFSGANVLTF
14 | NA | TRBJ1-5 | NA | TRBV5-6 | TGTGCCAGCAGCTTATCGGGGACCAATCAGCCCCAGCATTTT | CASSLSGTNQPQHF
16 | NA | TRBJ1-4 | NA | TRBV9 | TGTGCCAGCAGCCCCGTAAGACGGGGAATAAATGAAAAACTGTTTTTT | CASSPVRRGINEKLFF
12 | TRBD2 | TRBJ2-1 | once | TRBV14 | TGTGCCAGCAGCGCCCCTAGCGGGGGTTTGTTCTTC | CASSAPSGGLFF
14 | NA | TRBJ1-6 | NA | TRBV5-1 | TGCGCCAGCAGCTTGAATCTTGGGGCTTCACCCCTCCACTTT | CASSLNLGASPLHF
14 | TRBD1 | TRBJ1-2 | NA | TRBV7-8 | TGTGCCAGCAGCTCCGCCGGGACAGCCTATGGCTACACCTTC | CASSSAGTAYGYTF